Shown below are 14 T cell receptor beta chains from a single sample sequenced in a study of response to subunit inactivated influenza vaccine. Each CDR3 protein is one row after TCRdb ran MiXCR on the RT-PCR reads. The table has roughly 780,000 distinct CDR3 sequences, about a fifth seen once. The sequenced sample was PBMCs from blood, obtained more than 4 days after vaccination. These receptors were collected from a man in his fifties who received an inactivated influenza vaccine.

This clonotype has just a few counts. The rearrangement links TRBV5-5 to TRBJ1-1, with 7 bases fitting TRBD1. CDR3 length equals 15 residues. The germline CDR1 and CDR2 sequences are SGHKS and YYEKEE (reference sequence). With 0 bases clipped from V and 6 bases from J, the junction kept 8 bases outside the gene matches. The CDR3 DNA follows: TGTGCCAGCAGCTTGGGTTTAAGGGGGCTGGCTGAAGCTTTCTTT. This sequence encodes CASSLGLRGLAEAFF.

The chain employs TRBV10-3 and TRBJ2-7, with TRBD1 as a possible D gene (6 bases). CDR1 is ENHRY, CDR2 SYGVKD, per germline. CDR3 length: 15 residues. With 4 bases removed from V and 2 bases from J, the gap between germline ends came to 15 bases. CDR3 amino acids: CAISGGAGVAYEQYF. The DNA for the CDR3 is TGTGCCATCAGTGGAGGGGCAGGGGTAGCCTACGAGCAGTACTTC.

This clonotype was detected a few times. The V call is TRBV29-1, the J call TRBJ2-7; 13 bases line up with TRBD2. V shed 7 bases and J 6 bases; nucleotides not matched to a gene: 9. CDR3 length equals 14 residues. In germline, CDR1 is SQVTM, CDR2 ANQGSEA. The CDR3 coding sequence is TGCAGCGGACGGACTAGCGGGAGAAAAGGCGAGCAGTACTTC. As protein: CSGRTSGRKGEQYF.

This clonotype appeared a few times. The CDR3 coding sequence is TGTGCCAGCAGCTTAGCGGCTTTGGGACAGGTCAAAGAGACCCAGTACTTC. The encoded protein is CASSLAALGQVKETQYF. The chain employs TRBV7-2 and TRBJ2-5; TRBD1 agrees at 8 bases. This CDR3 has 17 amino acids. With 0 bases clipped from V and 3 bases from J, the junction kept 9 bases outside the gene matches. The V gene's germline CDR1 is SGHTA and CDR2 FQGNSA.

V usage is TRBV6-4 and J usage is TRBJ2-2; D remains ambiguous. CDR3 size: 13 residues. V lost 2 bases to trimming and J lost 3 bases, with 4 bases between them. Per germline, CDR1 MRHNA and CDR2 SNTAGT. CDR3 loop: CASSDDDTGELFF. As DNA, the CDR3 is TGTGCCAGCAGTGACGATGACACCGGGGAGCTGTTTTTT.

This clonotype was observed a handful of times. The chain is built from TRBV7-2 and TRBJ2-7; perhaps TRBD2 as D (5 bases). The CDR3 totals 14 residues. V lost 5 bases and J lost 5, with 16 bases in between. CDR1 and CDR2 from the germline V gene are SGHTA and FQGNSA. The CDR3 DNA follows: TGTGCCAGCAGCCCGAGCGGATATTTCCACGAGCAGTACTTC. It is translated as CASSPSGYFHEQYF.

The chain employs TRBV4-3 and TRBJ1-2; D is undetermined. The germline V and J ends were trimmed by 0 bases and 8 bases, with 13 bases remaining between them. CDR1 and CDR2 from the germline V gene are LGHNA and YSLEER. The CDR3 totals 14 residues. DNA of the CDR3: TGCGCCAGCAGCCAAGATGAAGGCCTCGCGGGCTACACCTTC. Its translation: CASSQDEGLAGYTF.

The V call is TRBV6-2 or TRBV6-3, the J call TRBJ2-7; D is unresolved. Trimming shortened V by 2 bases and J by 3 bases, and 14 bases separated the two germline ends. Looked up from germline, CDR1 is MNHEY and CDR2 is SVGEGT. The CDR3 spans 15 residues. CDR3 amino acids: CASSYRSAWGYEQYF. DNA for the CDR3: TGTGCCAGCAGTTACCGCTCGGCCTGGGGCTACGAGCAGTACTTC.

This clonotype appeared a few times. This chain joins TRBV7-2 and TRBJ2-1; TRBD1 agrees at 8 bases. The CDR3 has 13 amino acids. Germline CDR1 and CDR2: SGHTA and FQGNSA. After removal of 5 bases from V and 12 bases from J, the junction contained 9 bases not matched to a gene. The CDR3 protein is CASSARDRTPQFF. CDR3 DNA sequence: TGTGCCAGCAGCGCACGGGACAGGACGCCGCAGTTCTTC.

With respect to this clonotype: Germline and junction disagree at one end, which may indicate a read error. This rearrangement joins TRBV5-1 to TRBJ1-5, with TRBD1 matching over 10 bases. Germline assignment: CDR1 SGHRS and CDR2 YFSETQ. The CDR3 sequence is 15 residues long. CDR3 sequence (DNA): TGCCCCAGCAGCCCGGGACAGGGGTTTCGTCAGCCCCAGCATTTT. This encodes CPSSPGQGFRQPQHF. The complete variable domain, with remaining parts taken from reference TRBV5-1 and TRBJ1-5, reads KAGVTQTPRYLIKTRGQQVTLSCSPISGHRSVSWYQQTPGQGLQFLFEYFSETQRNKGNFPGRFSGRQFSNSRSEMNVSTLELGDSALYLCPSSPGQGFRQPQHFGDGTRLSIL.

This clonotype was counted only a few times. The chain joins TRBV5-1 to TRBJ2-7; no firm D call. The V and J ends lost 2 bases and 3 bases respectively, with 9 bases between them. This CDR3 is 13 amino acids long. Germline V gives CDR1 SGHRS, CDR2 YFSETQ. CDR3 nucleotides: TGCGCCAGCAGCTTAGTAACAAACTACGAGCAGTACTTC. Translation gives CASSLVTNYEQYF. The whole variable domain, filled in from reference TRBV5-1 and TRBJ2-7, reads KAGVTQTPRYLIKTRGQQVTLSCSPISGHRSVSWYQQTPGQGLQFLFEYFSETQRNKGNFPGRFSGRQFSNSRSEMNVSTLELGDSALYLCASSLVTNYEQYFGPGTRLTVT.

This chain links TRBV7-9 with TRBJ2-2; D unresolved. From germline, CDR1 is SEHNR and CDR2 FQNEAQ (reference sequence). This CDR3 has 15 residues. Trimming shortened V by 2 bases and J by 5 bases, and 12 bases separated the two germline ends. The CDR3 sequence is CASSLRRSGTGELFF. CDR3 nucleotide sequence: TGTGCCAGCAGCTTACGGAGATCTGGGACCGGGGAGCTGTTTTTT.

The V and J genes are TRBV7-2 and TRBJ1-4, with 7 positions matching TRBD1. V was pared by 2 bases and J by 7 bases, with 4 bases of the junction left unmatched. The CDR3 contains 14 residues. CDR1 and CDR2 from the germline V gene are SGHTA and FQGNSA. CDR3 coding DNA: TGTGCCAGCAGCTTAAGACAGGGTTCTGAAAAACTGTTTTTT. As protein: CASSLRQGSEKLFF. Based on the CDR3 plus reference TRBV7-2 and TRBJ1-4, the full variable domain is GAGVSQSPSNKVTEKGKDVELRCDPISGHTALYWYRQSLGQGLEFLIYFQGNSAPDKSGLPSDRFSAERTGGSVSTLTIQRTQQEDSAVYLCASSLRQGSEKLFFGSGTQLSVL.

The rearrangement links TRBV20-1 to TRBJ1-5; 7 bases are a match to TRBD1. Trimming removed 0 bases from V and 5 bases from J; junction bases left unmatched: 4. This CDR3 contains 14 residues. Germline CDR1 is DFQATT and CDR2 is SNEGSKA (reference sequence). The CDR3: CSARDRQGDQPQHF. The CDR3 coding sequence is TGCAGTGCTAGAGATAGACAGGGCGATCAGCCCCAGCATTTT.